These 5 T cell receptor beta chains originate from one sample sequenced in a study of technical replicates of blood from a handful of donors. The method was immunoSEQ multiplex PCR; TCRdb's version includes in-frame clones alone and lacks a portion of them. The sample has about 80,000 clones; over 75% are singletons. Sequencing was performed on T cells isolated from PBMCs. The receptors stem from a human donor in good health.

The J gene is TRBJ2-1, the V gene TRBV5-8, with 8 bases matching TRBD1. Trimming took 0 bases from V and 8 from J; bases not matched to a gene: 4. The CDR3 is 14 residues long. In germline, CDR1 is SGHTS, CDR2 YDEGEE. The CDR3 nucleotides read TGTGCCAGCAGCTTGGACAGGGGGAGAGATGAGCAGTTCTTC. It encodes CASSLDRGRDEQFF. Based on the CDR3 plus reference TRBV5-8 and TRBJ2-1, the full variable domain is EAGVTQSPTHLIKTRGQQATLRCSPISGHTSVYWYQQALGLGLQFLLWYDEGEERNRGNFPPRFSGRQFPNYSSELNVNALELEDSALYLCASSLDRGRDEQFFGPGTRLTVL.

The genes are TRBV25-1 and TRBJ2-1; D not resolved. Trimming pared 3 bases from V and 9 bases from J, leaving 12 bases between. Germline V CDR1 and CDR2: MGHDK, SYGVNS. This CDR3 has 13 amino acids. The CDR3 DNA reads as TGTGCCAGCAGTGATATTCGGGTGAGTGAGCAGTTCTTC. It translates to CASSDIRVSEQFF.

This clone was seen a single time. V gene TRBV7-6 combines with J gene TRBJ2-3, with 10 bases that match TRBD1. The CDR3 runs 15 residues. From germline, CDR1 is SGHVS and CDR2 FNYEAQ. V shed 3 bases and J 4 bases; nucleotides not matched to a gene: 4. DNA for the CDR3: TGTGCCAGCAGCTTTGTAGACAGGGGGCCAGATACGCAGTATTTT. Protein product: CASSFVDRGPDTQYF.

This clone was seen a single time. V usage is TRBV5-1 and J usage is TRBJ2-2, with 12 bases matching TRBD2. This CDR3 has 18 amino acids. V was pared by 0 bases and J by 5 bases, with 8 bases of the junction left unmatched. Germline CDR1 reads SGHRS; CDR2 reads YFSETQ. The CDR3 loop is CASSLGLAGESRTGELFF. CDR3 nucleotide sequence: TGCGCCAGCAGCTTGGGACTAGCGGGAGAGAGTAGGACCGGGGAGCTGTTTTTT.

In nucleotides, the CDR3 is TGTGCCAGTAGCCACAGGGTATATGAGCAGTTCTTC. Encoded protein: CASSHRVYEQFF. The chain is built from TRBV19 and TRBJ2-1; TRBD1 might be the D (6 bases). V was cut by 6 bases and J by 8 bases, with 11 bases left in between. In germline, CDR1 is LNHDA, CDR2 SQIVND (reference sequence). The CDR3 is 12 residues long.